This entry lists 2 T cell receptor beta chains sequenced from one sample in a study of blood T cells in healthy people across ages. PCR was performed a second time for roughly 7 to 11 cycles using a sample-barcoded 5' primer and a J-beta primer mix. One entry per CDR3 protein, called by TCRdb with MiXCR from the 5' RACE reads. The sample holds hundreds of thousands of distinct CDR3 sequences, 25% to 30% seen once. The sequenced material came from blood. Receptors were obtained from a woman in her seventies in good health.

The chain recombines TRBV20-1 with TRBJ1-5; unclear D gene. This CDR3 is 15 amino acids long. Germline CDR1 and CDR2: DFQATT and SNEGSKA (reference sequence). V lost 0 bases to trimming and J lost 0 bases, with 9 bases between them. The CDR3 nucleotides read TGCAGTGCTAGAGAGGAAATAGGTAGCAATCAGCCCCAGCATTTT. Translated, it gives CSAREEIGSNQPQHF.

This chain uses TRBV7-2 with TRBJ2-4; D is possibly TRBD1 or TRBD2 (5 bases each). The V end was cut by 3 bases, the J end by 4 bases, with 13 bases between. The CDR3 runs 15 residues. Germline V gene lookup returns CDR1 SGHTA and CDR2 FQGNSA. The CDR3 bases are TGTGCCAGCAGCTTCGATCGAGGGGTTAAAAACATTCAGTACTTC. It yields the protein CASSFDRGVKNIQYF.